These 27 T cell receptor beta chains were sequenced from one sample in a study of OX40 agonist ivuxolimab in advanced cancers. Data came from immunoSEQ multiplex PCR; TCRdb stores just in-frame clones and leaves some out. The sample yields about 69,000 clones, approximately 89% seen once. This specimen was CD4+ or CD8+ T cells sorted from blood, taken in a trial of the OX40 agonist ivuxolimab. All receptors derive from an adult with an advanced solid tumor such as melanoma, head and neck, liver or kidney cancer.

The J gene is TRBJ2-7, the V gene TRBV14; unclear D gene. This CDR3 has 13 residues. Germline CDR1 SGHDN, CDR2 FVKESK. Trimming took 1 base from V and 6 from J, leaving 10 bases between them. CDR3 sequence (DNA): TGTGCCAGCAGCCAAGTGGTTGAAACCGAGCAGTACTTC. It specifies CASSQVVETEQYF.

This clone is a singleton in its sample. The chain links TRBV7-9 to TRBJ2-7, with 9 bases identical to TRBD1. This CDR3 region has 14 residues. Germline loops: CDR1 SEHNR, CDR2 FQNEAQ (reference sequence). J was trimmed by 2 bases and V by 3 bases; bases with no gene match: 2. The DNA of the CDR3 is TGTGCCAGCAGCTTGGGACAGGGCACCTACGAGCAGTACTTC. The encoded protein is CASSLGQGTYEQYF. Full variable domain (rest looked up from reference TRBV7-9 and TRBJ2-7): DTGVSQNPRHKITKRGQNVTFRCDPISEHNRLYWYRQTLGQGPEFLTYFQNEAQLEKSRLLSDRFSAERPKGSFSTLEIQRTEQGDSAMYLCASSLGQGTYEQYFGPGTRLTVT.

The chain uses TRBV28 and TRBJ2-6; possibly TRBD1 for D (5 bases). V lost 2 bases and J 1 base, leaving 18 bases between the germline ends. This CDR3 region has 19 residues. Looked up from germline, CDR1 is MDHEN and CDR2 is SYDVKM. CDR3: CASSLLGERHNSGANVLTF. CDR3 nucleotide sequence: TGTGCCAGCAGTTTACTAGGGGAAAGACACAATTCTGGGGCCAACGTCCTGACTTTC.

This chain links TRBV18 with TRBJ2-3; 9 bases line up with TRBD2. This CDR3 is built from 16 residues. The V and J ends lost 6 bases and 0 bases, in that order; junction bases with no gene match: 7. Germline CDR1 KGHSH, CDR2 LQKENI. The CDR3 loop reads CASSPGLALSTDTQYF. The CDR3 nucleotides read TGTGCCAGCTCCCCGGGACTAGCCCTGAGCACAGATACGCAGTATTTT.

The CDR3 spells CASSFGRETRGYTF. The CDR3 nucleotides are TGTGCCAGCAGTTTTGGGCGGGAGACAAGGGGCTACACCTTC. V usage is TRBV27 and J usage is TRBJ1-2; D gene ambiguous. Germline CDR1 MNHEY, CDR2 SMNVEV (reference sequence). Trimming took 3 bases from V and 8 from J, leaving 16 bases between them. The CDR3 contains 14 residues.

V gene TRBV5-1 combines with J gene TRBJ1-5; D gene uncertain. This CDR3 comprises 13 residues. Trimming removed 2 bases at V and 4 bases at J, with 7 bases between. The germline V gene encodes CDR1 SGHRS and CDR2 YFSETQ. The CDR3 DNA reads TGCGCCAGCAGCTTCCAACCTAATCAGCCCCAGCATTTT. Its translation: CASSFQPNQPQHF.

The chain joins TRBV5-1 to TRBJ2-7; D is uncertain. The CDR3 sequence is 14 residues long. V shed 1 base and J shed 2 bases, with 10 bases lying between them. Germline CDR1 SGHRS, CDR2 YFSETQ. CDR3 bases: TGCGCCAGCAGCTTGATGACTGAGCCCTACGAGCAGTACTTC. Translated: CASSLMTEPYEQYF.

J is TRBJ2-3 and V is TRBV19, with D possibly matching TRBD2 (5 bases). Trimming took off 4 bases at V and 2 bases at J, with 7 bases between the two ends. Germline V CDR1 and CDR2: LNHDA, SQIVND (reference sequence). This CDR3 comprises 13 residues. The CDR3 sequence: CASSTGNTDTQYF. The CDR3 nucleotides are TGTGCCAGTAGTACCGGGAACACAGATACGCAGTATTTT. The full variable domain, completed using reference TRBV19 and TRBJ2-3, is DGGITQSPKYLFRKEGQNVTLSCEQNLNHDAMYWYRQDPGQGLRLIYYSQIVNDFQKGDIAEGYSVSREKKESFPLTVTSAQKNPTAFYLCASSTGNTDTQYFGPGTRLTVL.

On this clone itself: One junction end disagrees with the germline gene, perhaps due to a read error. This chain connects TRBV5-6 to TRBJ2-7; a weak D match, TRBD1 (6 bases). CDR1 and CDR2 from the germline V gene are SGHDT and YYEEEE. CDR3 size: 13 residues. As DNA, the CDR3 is TGTGCCAGCAGCCGTCCAGGGGCGTACGGGCAGTACTTC. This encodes CASSRPGAYGQYF.

In DNA form, the CDR3 reads TGTGCCAGCAGCTTAGCTAATGAGCAGTTCTTC. Translation: CASSLANEQFF. V gene TRBV7-9 combines with J gene TRBJ2-1; D is unclear. Germline CDR1 reads SEHNR; CDR2 reads FQNEAQ (reference sequence). This CDR3 region has 11 residues. V lost 0 bases and J 7 bases, leaving 1 base between the germline ends.

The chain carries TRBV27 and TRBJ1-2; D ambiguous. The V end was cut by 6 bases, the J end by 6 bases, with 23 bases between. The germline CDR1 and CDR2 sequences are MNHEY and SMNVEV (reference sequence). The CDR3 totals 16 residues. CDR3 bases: TGTGCCAGCAGCACTGGGATTCCATGGAAAAGGGATGGCTACACCTTC. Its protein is CASSTGIPWKRDGYTF.

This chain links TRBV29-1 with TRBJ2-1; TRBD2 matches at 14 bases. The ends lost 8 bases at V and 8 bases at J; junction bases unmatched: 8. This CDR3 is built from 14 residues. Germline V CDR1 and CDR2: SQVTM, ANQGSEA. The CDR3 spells CSSSTSGRAHEQFF. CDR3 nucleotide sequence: TGCAGCTCCTCGACTAGCGGGAGGGCCCATGAGCAGTTCTTC.

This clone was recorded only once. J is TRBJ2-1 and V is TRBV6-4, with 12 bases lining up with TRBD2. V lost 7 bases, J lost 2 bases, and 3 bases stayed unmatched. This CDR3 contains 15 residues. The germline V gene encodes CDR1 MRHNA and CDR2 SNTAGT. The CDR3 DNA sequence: TGTGCCAGCAAAAGGACTAGCGGGGCCTACAATGAGCAGTTCTTC. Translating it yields CASKRTSGAYNEQFF.

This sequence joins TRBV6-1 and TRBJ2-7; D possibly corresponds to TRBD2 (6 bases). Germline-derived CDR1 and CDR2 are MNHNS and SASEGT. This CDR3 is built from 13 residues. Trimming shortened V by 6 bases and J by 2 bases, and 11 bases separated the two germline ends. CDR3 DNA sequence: TGTGCCAGCAGACCCTCGGGGGCCTACGAGCAGTACTTC. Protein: CASRPSGAYEQYF.

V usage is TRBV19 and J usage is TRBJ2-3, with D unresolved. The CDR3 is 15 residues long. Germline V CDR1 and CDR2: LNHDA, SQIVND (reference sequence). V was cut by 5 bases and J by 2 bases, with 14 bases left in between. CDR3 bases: TGTGCCAGTAGTCCGCCCTGGGCCCCCACAGATACGCAGTATTTT. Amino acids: CASSPPWAPTDTQYF.

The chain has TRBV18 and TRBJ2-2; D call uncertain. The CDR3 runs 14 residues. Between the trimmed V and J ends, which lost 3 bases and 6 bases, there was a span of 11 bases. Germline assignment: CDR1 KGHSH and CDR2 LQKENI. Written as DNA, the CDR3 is TGTGCCAGCTCACCCTACGAGGTAGCCGGGGAGCTGTTTTTT. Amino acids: CASSPYEVAGELFF. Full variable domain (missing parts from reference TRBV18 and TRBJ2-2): NAGVMQNPRHLVRRRGQEARLRCSPMKGHSHVYWYRQLPEEGLKFMVYLQKENIIDESGMPKERFSAEFPKEGPSILRIQQVVRGDSAAYFCASSPYEVAGELFFGEGSRLTVL.

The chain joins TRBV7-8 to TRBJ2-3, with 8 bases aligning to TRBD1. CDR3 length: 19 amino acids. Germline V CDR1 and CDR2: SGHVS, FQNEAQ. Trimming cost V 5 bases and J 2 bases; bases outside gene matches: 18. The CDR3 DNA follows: TGTGCCAGCAGCCAAAATCAGGGGGCCACAAGTTACTACACAGATACGCAGTATTTT. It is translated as CASSQNQGATSYYTDTQYF.

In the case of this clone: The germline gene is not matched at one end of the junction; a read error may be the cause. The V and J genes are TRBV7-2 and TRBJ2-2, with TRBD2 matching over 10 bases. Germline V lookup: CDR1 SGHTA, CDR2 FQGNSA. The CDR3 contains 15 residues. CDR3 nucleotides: TGTGCCAGCAGCCTAGCGGGGGTCACGACCGGGGAGCTGTTTTTT. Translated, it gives CASSLAGVTTGELFF.

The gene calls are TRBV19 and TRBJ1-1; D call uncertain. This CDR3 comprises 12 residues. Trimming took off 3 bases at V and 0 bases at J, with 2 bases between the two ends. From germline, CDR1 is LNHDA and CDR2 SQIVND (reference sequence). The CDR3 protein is CASSILNTEAFF. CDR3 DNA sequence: TGTGCCAGTAGTATCCTGAACACTGAAGCTTTCTTT.

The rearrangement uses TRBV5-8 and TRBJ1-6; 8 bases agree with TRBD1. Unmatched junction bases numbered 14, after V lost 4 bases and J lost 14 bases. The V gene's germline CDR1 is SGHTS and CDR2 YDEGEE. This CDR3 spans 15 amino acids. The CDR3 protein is CASSPRTGLRRTLHF. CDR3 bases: TGTGCCAGCAGCCCGAGGACAGGGTTGAGACGCACCCTCCACTTT.

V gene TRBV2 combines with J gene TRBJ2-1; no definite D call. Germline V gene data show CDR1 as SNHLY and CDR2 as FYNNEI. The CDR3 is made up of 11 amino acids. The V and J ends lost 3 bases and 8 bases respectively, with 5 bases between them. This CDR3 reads CASSDSYEQFF. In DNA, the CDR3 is TGTGCCAGCAGTGATAGCTATGAGCAGTTCTTC. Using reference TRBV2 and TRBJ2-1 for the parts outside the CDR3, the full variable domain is EPEVTQTPSHQVTQMGQEVILRCVPISNHLYFYWYRQILGQKVEFLVSFYNNEISEKSEIFDDQFSVERPDGSNFTLKIRSTKLEDSAMYFCASSDSYEQFFGPGTRLTVL.

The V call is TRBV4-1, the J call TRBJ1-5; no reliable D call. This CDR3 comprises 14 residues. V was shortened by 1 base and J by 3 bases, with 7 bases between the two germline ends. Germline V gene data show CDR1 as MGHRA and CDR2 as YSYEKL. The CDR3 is CASSQGRDNQPQHF. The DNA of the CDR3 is TGCGCCAGCAGCCAAGGACGGGACAATCAGCCCCAGCATTTT.

The CDR3 loop is CASSYSASSGQPQHF. The CDR3 bases are TGTGCCAGCAGTTACTCGGCCAGCTCAGGGCAGCCCCAGCATTTT. The chain has TRBV6-6 and TRBJ1-5, with a possible D match to TRBD1 (5 bases). CDR1 is MNHNY, CDR2 SVGAGI, per germline (reference sequence). The ends were cut back, 0 bases at V and 7 bases at J, with 13 bases in the middle. The CDR3 sequence is 15 residues long.

The CDR3 reads CASIDMVAGGLHEQFF. The CDR3 DNA sequence: TGTGCCAGCATCGACATGGTGGCGGGAGGCCTGCATGAGCAGTTCTTC. The V call is TRBV2, the J call TRBJ2-1, with 8 nucleotides matching TRBD2. J gave up 8 bases and V 7 bases, and 16 bases lay outside the gene matches. The CDR3 consists of 16 residues. Germline CDR1 SNHLY, CDR2 FYNNEI.

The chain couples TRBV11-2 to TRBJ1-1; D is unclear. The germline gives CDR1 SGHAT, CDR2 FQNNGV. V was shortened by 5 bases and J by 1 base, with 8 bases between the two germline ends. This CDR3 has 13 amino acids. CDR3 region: CASSQQKNTEAFF. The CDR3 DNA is TGTGCCAGCAGCCAACAGAAGAACACTGAAGCTTTCTTT.

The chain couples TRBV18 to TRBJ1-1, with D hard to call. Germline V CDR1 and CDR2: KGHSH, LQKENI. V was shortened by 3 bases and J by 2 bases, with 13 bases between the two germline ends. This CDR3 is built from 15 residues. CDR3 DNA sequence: TGTGCCAGCTCACCGATTAATCAGGACAACACTGAAGCTTTCTTT. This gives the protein CASSPINQDNTEAFF.

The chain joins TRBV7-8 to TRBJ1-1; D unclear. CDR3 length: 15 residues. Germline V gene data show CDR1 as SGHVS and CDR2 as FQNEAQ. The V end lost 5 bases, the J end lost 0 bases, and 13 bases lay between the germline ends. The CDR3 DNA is TGTGCCAGCAGCCCTCAGGACGGTCTGAACACTGAAGCTTTCTTT. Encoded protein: CASSPQDGLNTEAFF.